The subject of this entry is one T cell receptor beta chain. The target antigen is unknown. Other DNA sequences from this sample encode an identical CDR3 as well. Using immunoSEQ multiplex PCR, the repertoire was profiled, and TCRdb retains in-frame clones only, with some absent. The sample shows about 800,000 clones, roughly 96% of them seen only once. The sample belongs to a study of shared clonotypes between healthy human individuals. General observations from the study: Limited genetic and exposure-history diversity came from having few donors. An expected dependence of interdonor clonotype sharing on sequencing depth was noted.

V gave up 0 bases and J gave up 1 base, with 4 bases separating them. The CDR3 is 14 residues long. Germline assignment: CDR1 LNHNV and CDR2 YYDKDF (reference sequence). CD45RO-negative, CCR7-positively selected cells formed the naive CD8 fraction, excluding terminally differentiated effector memory CD45RA+ cells. This chain links TRBV15 with TRBJ1-5, with D unclear. The sample taken for sequencing was naive CD8+ T cells sorted from blood. The TCR sequence derives from a man younger than 40 in good health. The CDR3 is CATSRDRSNQPQHF. DNA of the CDR3: TGTGCCACCAGCAGAGATAGGAGCAATCAGCCCCAGCATTTT. The entire variable domain, with the rest obtained from reference TRBV15 and TRBJ1-5, is as follows: DAMVIQNPRYQVTQFGKPVTLSCSQTLNHNVMYWYQQKSSQAPKLLFHYYDKDFNNEADTPDNFQSRRPNTSFCFLDIRSPGLGDTAMYLCATSRDRSNQPQHFGDGTRLSIL.